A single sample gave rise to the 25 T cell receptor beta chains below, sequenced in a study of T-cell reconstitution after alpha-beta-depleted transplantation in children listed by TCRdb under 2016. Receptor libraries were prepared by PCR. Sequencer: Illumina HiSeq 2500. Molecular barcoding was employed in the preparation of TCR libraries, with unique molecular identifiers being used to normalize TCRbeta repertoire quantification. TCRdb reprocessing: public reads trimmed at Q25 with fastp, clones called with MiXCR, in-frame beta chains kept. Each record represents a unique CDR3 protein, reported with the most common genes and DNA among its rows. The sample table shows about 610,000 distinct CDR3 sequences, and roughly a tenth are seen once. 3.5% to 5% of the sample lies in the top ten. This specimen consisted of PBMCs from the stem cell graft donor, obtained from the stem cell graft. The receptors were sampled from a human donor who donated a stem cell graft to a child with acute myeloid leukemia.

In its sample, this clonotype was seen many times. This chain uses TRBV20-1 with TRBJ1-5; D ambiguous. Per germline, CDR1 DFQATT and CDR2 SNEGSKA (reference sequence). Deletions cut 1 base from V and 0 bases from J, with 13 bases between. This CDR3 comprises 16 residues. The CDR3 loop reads CSARGGGLNSNQPQHF. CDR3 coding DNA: TGCAGTGCTAGAGGGGGAGGGCTAAATAGCAATCAGCCCCAGCATTTT.

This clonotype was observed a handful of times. The CDR3 DNA sequence: TGCGCCAGCAGCTTAGGGGGCTGGATGAACACTGAAGCTTTCTTT. The encoded protein is CASSLGGWMNTEAFF. V gene TRBV5-1 combines with J gene TRBJ1-1, with TRBD1 matching over 7 bases. The V gene end was trimmed by 2 bases and the J gene end by 0 bases; junction bases not matched to a gene: 4. The CDR3 totals 15 residues. CDR1 is SGHRS and CDR2 is YFSETQ in the germline V gene.

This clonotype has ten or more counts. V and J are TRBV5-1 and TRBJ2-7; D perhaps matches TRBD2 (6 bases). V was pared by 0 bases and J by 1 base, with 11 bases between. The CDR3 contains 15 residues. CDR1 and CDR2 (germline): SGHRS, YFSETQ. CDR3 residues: CASSLVAGRSYEQYF. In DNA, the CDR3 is TGCGCCAGCAGCTTGGTGGCGGGAAGGTCCTACGAGCAGTACTTC.

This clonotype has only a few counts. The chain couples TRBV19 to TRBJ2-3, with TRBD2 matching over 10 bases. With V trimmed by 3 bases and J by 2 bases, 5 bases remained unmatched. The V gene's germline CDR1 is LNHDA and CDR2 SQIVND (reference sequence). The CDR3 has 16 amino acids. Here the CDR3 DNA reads TGTGCCAGTAGTATCCGAACTAGCGGGATCACAGATACGCAGTATTTT. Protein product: CASSIRTSGITDTQYF.

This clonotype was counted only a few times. This chain's CDR3 is CASSPDPQGLNTEAFF. The CDR3 coding sequence is TGTGCCAGCAGCCCCGACCCACAGGGGTTGAACACTGAAGCTTTCTTT. V gene TRBV4-2 combines with J gene TRBJ1-1; TRBD1 agrees at 7 bases. J was trimmed by 0 bases and V by 4 bases; bases with no gene match: 8. Per the germline V gene, CDR1 is LGHNA and CDR2 is YNFKEQ. The CDR3 is made up of 16 amino acids.

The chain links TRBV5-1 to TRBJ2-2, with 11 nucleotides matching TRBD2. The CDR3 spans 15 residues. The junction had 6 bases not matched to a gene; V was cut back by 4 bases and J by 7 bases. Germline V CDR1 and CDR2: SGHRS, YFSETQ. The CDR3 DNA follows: TGCGCCAGCAGCCCGACTAGCGGGAATCTCGGGGAGCTGTTTTTT. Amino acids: CASSPTSGNLGELFF.

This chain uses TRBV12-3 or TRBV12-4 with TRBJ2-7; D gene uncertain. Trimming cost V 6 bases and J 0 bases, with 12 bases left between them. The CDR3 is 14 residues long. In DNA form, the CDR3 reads TGTGCCAGCAGCAAGTTGGGCAGCTCCTACGAGCAGTACTTC. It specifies CASSKLGSSYEQYF.

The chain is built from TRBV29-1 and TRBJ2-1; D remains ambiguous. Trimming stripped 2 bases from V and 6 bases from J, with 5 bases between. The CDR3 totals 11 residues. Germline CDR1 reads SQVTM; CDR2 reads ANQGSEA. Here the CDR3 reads CSVENGNEQFF. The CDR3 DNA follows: TGCAGCGTTGAAAACGGCAATGAGCAGTTCTTC.

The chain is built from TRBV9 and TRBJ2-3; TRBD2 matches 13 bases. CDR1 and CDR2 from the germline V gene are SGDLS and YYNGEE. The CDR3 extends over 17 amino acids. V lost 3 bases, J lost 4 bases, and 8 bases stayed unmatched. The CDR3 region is CASSASGLAGQPDTQYF. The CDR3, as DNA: TGTGCCAGCAGCGCATCGGGACTAGCGGGGCAGCCAGATACGCAGTATTTT.

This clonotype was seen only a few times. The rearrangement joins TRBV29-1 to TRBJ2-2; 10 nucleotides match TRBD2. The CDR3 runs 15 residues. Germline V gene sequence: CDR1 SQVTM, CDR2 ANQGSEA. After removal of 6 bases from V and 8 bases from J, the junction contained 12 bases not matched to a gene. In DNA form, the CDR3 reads TGCAGCGTGACGATAGCGGGAGGAAGATCGGGGGAGCTGTTTTTT. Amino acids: CSVTIAGGRSGELFF.

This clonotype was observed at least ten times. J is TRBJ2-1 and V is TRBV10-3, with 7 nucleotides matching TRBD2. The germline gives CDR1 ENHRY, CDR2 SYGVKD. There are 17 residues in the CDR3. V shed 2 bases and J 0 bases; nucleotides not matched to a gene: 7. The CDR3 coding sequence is TGTGCCATCAGTGAGGGGGCTAGCGGAGTCTCCTACAATGAGCAGTTCTTC. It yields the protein CAISEGASGVSYNEQFF.

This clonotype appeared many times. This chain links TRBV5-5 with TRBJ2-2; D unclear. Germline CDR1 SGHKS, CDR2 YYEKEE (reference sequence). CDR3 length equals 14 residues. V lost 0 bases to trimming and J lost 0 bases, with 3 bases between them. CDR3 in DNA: TGTGCCAGCAGCTTGGGGTCGAACACCGGGGAGCTGTTTTTT. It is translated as CASSLGSNTGELFF.

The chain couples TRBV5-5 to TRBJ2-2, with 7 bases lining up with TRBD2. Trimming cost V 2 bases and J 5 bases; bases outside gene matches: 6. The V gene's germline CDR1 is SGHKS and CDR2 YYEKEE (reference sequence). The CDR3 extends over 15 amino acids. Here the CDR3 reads CASSLGGSLTGELFF. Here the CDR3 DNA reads TGTGCCAGCAGCTTAGGCGGGAGCTTGACCGGGGAGCTGTTTTTT.

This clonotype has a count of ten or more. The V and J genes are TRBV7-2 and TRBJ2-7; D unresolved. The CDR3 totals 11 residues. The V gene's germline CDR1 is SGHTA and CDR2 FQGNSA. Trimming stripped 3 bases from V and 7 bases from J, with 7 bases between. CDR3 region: CASSFRREQYF. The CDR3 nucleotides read TGTGCCAGCAGCTTTCGGCGGGAGCAGTACTTC.

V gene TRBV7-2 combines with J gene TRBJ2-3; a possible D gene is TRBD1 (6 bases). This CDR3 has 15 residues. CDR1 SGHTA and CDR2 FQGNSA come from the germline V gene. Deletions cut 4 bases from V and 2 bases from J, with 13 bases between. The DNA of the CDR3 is TGTGCCAGCAGCTCCACAGGGATTTTCACAGATACGCAGTATTTT. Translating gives CASSSTGIFTDTQYF.

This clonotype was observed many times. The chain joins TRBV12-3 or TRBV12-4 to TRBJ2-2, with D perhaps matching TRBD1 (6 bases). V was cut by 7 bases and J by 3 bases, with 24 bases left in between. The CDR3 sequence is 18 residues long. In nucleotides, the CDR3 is TGTGCCAGCACCCCCTCCGACAGGTTCCGGTGGGACACCGGGGAGCTGTTTTTT. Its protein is CASTPSDRFRWDTGELFF.

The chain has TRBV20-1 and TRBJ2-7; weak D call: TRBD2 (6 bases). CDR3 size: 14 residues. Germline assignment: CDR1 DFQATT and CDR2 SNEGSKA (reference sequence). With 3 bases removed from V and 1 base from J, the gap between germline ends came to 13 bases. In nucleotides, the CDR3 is TGCAGTGCTAGTAGGCCCGCGGGATCCTACGAGCAGTACTTC. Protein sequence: CSASRPAGSYEQYF.

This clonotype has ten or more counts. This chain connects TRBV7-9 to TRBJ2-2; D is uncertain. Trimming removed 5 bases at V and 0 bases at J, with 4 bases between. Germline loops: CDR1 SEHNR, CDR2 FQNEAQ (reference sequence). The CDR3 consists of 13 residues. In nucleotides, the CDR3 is TGTGCCAGCAGCGCTTCGAACACCGGGGAGCTGTTTTTT. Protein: CASSASNTGELFF.

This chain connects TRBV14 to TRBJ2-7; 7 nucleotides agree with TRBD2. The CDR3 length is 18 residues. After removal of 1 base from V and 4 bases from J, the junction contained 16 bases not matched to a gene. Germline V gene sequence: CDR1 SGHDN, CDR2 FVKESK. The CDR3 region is CASSQVFVGLEGSYEQYF. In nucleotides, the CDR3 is TGTGCCAGCAGCCAAGTCTTTGTCGGACTAGAGGGGTCGTACGAGCAGTACTTC.

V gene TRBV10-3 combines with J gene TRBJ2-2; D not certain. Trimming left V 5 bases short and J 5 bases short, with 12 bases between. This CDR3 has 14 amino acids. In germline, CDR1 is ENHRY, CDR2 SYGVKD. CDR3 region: CAISKGTETGELFF. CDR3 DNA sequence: TGTGCCATCAGTAAGGGAACAGAAACCGGGGAGCTGTTTTTT.

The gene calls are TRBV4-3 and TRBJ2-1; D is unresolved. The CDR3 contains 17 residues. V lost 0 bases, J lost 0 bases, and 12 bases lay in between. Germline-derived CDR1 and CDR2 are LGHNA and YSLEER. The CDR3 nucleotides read TGCGCCAGCAGCCAAGACCCCCCTAGGTCCTCCTACAATGAGCAGTTCTTC. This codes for CASSQDPPRSSYNEQFF.

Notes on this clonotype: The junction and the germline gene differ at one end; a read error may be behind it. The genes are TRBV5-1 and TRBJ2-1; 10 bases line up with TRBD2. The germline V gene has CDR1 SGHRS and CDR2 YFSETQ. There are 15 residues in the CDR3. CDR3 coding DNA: TGCGCCAGCAGCCCTACCGGGACTAGCGACATTGAGCATTTCTTC. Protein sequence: CASSPTGTSDIEHFF.

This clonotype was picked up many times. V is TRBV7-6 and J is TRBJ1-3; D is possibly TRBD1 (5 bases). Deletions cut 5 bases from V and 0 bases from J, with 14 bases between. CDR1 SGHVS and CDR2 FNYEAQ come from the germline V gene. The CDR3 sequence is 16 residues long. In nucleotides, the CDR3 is TGTGCCAGCAGCGTAGGACAAGCCTACTCTGGAAACACCATATATTTT. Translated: CASSVGQAYSGNTIYF.

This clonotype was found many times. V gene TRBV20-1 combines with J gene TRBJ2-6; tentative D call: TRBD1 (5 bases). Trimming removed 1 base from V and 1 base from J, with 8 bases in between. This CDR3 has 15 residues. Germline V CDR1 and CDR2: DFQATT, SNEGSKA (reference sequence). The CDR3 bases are TGCAGTGCTAGAGTTCCAGGGTCTGGGGCCAACGTCCTGACTTTC. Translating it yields CSARVPGSGANVLTF.

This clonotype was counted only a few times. CDR3 bases: TGCAGTGCTGCACTTGGGACCAGTTATGAAAAACTGTTTTTT. Translated, it gives CSAALGTSYEKLFF. The V gene is TRBV20-1, the J gene TRBJ1-4, with a possible D match to TRBD1 (5 bases). Germline assignment: CDR1 DFQATT and CDR2 SNEGSKA (reference sequence). This CDR3 comprises 14 residues. V was pared by 5 bases and J by 6 bases, with 16 bases between.